Shown below are 18 T cell receptor beta chains from a single sample sequenced in a study of cytomegalovirus exposure and HLA in healthy donors. Use of 60 Vbeta and 13 Jbeta primers characterized the PCR. Sequenced by immunoSEQ multiplex PCR; TCRdb stores in-frame clones only, minus some. The table records under 200,000 clones, around 83% of them present only once. Sample: PBMCs. The origin of the receptors is a man aged 45-65 years in good health and CMV-seropositive.

Only one count was recorded for this clone. This chain connects TRBV19 to TRBJ2-5, with TRBD1 matching 8 bases. J lost 0 bases, V lost 6 bases, and 6 bases had no gene match. The germline V gene has CDR1 LNHDA and CDR2 SQIVND (reference sequence). CDR3 length: 15 amino acids. CDR3 DNA: TGTGCCAGTAGAGATACAGGGGGGAACCAAGAGACCCAGTACTTC. Its protein product is CASRDTGGNQETQYF.

The chain recombines TRBV5-4 with TRBJ2-5; D possibly corresponds to TRBD2 (6 bases). The CDR3 has 15 amino acids. The germline gives CDR1 SGHNT, CDR2 YYREEE (reference sequence). The V gene lost 5 bases and the J gene lost 1 base, with 15 bases spanning the gap. The CDR3 sequence is CASRWGVALQETQYF. In DNA form, the CDR3 reads TGTGCCAGCAGATGGGGGGTAGCGCTCCAAGAGACCCAGTACTTC.

The V gene is TRBV11-2, the J gene TRBJ2-5; 9 bases match TRBD1. The V gene end was trimmed by 3 bases and the J gene end by 4 bases; junction bases not matched to a gene: 6. This CDR3 has 15 amino acids. Germline V lookup: CDR1 SGHAT, CDR2 FQNNGV. CDR3 nucleotide sequence: TGTGCCAGCAGCTTGGACGGGACAGGGACAGAGACCCAGTACTTC. Translation: CASSLDGTGTETQYF.

The chain employs TRBV27 and TRBJ2-6; 11 bases are shared with TRBD1. The CDR3 consists of 16 residues. Trimming took 5 bases from V and 3 from J; bases not matched to a gene: 3. Germline V CDR1 and CDR2: MNHEY, SMNVEV (reference sequence). The CDR3 DNA reads as TGTGCCAGCAGTGGGACAGGGGGTAGTGGGGCCAACGTCCTGACTTTC. This translates into CASSGTGGSGANVLTF.

The CDR3 DNA reads as TGTGCCAGCAGCTTAGACCTACAGGGGAAGACTGAAGCTTTCTTT. It yields the protein CASSLDLQGKTEAFF. The rearrangement joins TRBV11-3 to TRBJ1-1, with 7 bases that match TRBD1. V dropped 0 bases and J dropped 5; count of bases not matched to a gene: 6. Germline V gene lookup returns CDR1 SGHNT and CDR2 YENEEA. The length of the CDR3 is 15 residues.

The V and J genes are TRBV25-1 and TRBJ1-1; D uncertain. CDR1 is MGHDK and CDR2 is SYGVNS in the germline V gene. The CDR3 length is 11 residues. Trimming shortened V by 7 bases and J by 1 base, and 4 bases separated the two germline ends. CDR3 loop: CASIQNTEAFF. CDR3 in DNA: TGTGCCAGCATTCAGAACACTGAAGCTTTCTTT.

The CDR3 protein is CASSYGPGSSQNIQYF. DNA of the CDR3: TGTGCCAGCAGTTACGGTCCGGGATCGTCCCAAAACATTCAGTACTTC. The genes are TRBV6-6 and TRBJ2-4; D may be TRBD2 (5 bases). This CDR3 has 16 residues. The V gene's germline CDR1 is MNHNY and CDR2 SVGAGI (reference sequence). The germline V and J ends were trimmed by 2 bases and 5 bases, with 16 bases remaining between them.

The V call is TRBV19, the J call TRBJ1-5; D remains unclear. The length of the CDR3 is 14 residues. The V end was cut by 4 bases, the J end by 0 bases, with 7 bases between. Germline-derived CDR1 and CDR2 are LNHDA and SQIVND (reference sequence). The CDR3 sequence: CASSSTYSNQPQHF. Here the CDR3 DNA reads TGTGCCAGTAGTAGTACTTATAGCAATCAGCCCCAGCATTTT.

The chain couples TRBV4-1 to TRBJ1-6, with 12 bases that match TRBD1. Germline V CDR1 and CDR2: MGHRA, YSYEKL. With V trimmed by 5 bases and J by 7 bases, 12 bases remained unmatched. This CDR3 is 18 amino acids long. The CDR3 loop reads CASSSGTGGAEVNSPLHF. CDR3 sequence (DNA): TGCGCCAGCAGCTCCGGGACAGGGGGCGCAGAAGTGAATTCACCCCTCCACTTT.

The V gene is TRBV2, the J gene TRBJ2-1; weak D call: TRBD2 (6 bases). Germline assignment: CDR1 SNHLY and CDR2 FYNNEI. The V end lost 5 bases, the J end lost 0 bases, and 20 bases lay between the germline ends. This CDR3 has 18 residues. CDR3: CASSRPSGGIGSYNEQFF. DNA for the CDR3: TGTGCCAGCAGTCGCCCTTCCGGAGGGATAGGCTCCTACAATGAGCAGTTCTTC.

The chain uses TRBV5-6 and TRBJ2-4; 10 bases align to TRBD2. Trimming took 4 bases from V and 13 from J; bases not matched to a gene: 11. The germline CDR1 and CDR2 sequences are SGHDT and YYEEEE. The CDR3 extends over 14 amino acids. The CDR3 here is CASSTGTSVVDQYF. Written as DNA, the CDR3 is TGTGCCAGCAGCACCGGGACTAGCGTAGTGGACCAGTACTTC.

The chain joins TRBV9 to TRBJ2-7, with 9 bases identical to TRBD1. V lost 0 bases to trimming and J lost 3 bases; unmatched junction nucleotides: 4. The CDR3 totals 15 residues. Germline lookup yields CDR1 SGDLS and CDR2 YYNGEE. DNA of the CDR3: TGTGCCAGCAGCGTAGCACCGGGACAGGGCTACGAGCAGTACTTC. Residues: CASSVAPGQGYEQYF.

This clone was recorded a few times. The J gene is TRBJ2-1, the V gene TRBV7-2, with D maybe TRBD1 (6 bases). Germline CDR1 SGHTA, CDR2 FQGNSA. The CDR3 totals 14 residues. Trimming took 1 base from V and 9 from J, leaving 13 bases between them. CDR3 protein: CASSLGQGSAEQFF. CDR3 bases: TGTGCCAGCAGCTTAGGGCAGGGGAGTGCTGAGCAGTTCTTC.

The CDR3 nucleotides read TGTGCCAGCAGCTTAGCCCCGGGTGAATCCTACAATGAGCAGTTCTTC. It translates to CASSLAPGESYNEQFF. The chain carries TRBV13 and TRBJ2-1; D call uncertain. Germline V lookup: CDR1 PRHDT, CDR2 FYEKMQ (reference sequence). The CDR3 is made up of 16 amino acids. Trimming removed 1 base from V and 1 base from J, with 11 bases in between.

The rearrangement uses TRBV5-4 and TRBJ2-5; maybe TRBD2 (7 bases). From germline, CDR1 is SGHNT and CDR2 YYREEE (reference sequence). V shed 2 bases and J shed 4 bases, with 15 bases lying between them. This CDR3 is built from 15 residues. CDR3 protein: CASSFKGGTSETQYF. CDR3 DNA: TGTGCCAGCAGCTTCAAGGGGGGGACATCAGAGACCCAGTACTTC.

The chain combines TRBV10-1 with TRBJ2-3; 13 bases fit TRBD2. The CDR3 is 15 amino acids. From germline, CDR1 is WNHNN and CDR2 SYGVQD (reference sequence). V shed 6 bases and J 6 bases; nucleotides not matched to a gene: 6. DNA of the CDR3: TGCGCCAGCAGATCCGGGACTAGCGGGAAGGATACGCAGTATTTT. Amino acids: CASRSGTSGKDTQYF.

Only a few counts were recorded for this clone. Other DNA sequences in the sample encode the same CDR3. The chain couples TRBV27 to TRBJ1-5; 7 bases fit TRBD1. The CDR3 covers 14 residues. The V gene end was trimmed by 5 bases and the J gene end by 3 bases; junction bases not matched to a gene: 4. Germline values: CDR1 MNHEY, CDR2 SMNVEV (reference sequence). The CDR3 bases are TGTGCCAGCAGTCCCCAGGGGGTCAATCAGCCCCAGCATTTT. Its translation: CASSPQGVNQPQHF.

This clone was seen a single time. V and J are TRBV7-2 and TRBJ1-3, with TRBD1 identical over 11 bases. With 8 bases clipped from V and 3 bases from J, the junction kept 6 bases outside the gene matches. There are 15 residues in the CDR3. In germline, CDR1 is SGHTA, CDR2 FQGNSA. The CDR3 region has the DNA TGTGCCAGCTTCTCGGACAGGGGGCTTGGAAACACCATATATTTT. Translated: CASFSDRGLGNTIYF.